The next 11 T cell receptor beta chains were all read from a single sample in a study of OX40 agonist ivuxolimab in advanced cancers. Sequenced by immunoSEQ multiplex PCR; TCRdb stores in-frame clones only, minus some. Altogether tens of thousands of clones are present, 80% to 95% being singletons, with the ten largest covering 0.95% to 1.3%. The starting material was CD4+ or CD8+ T cells sorted from blood, obtained in a trial of the OX40 agonist ivuxolimab. Receptor source: an adult with an advanced solid tumor such as melanoma, head and neck, liver or kidney cancer.

This clone showed up just once. This chain connects TRBV19 to TRBJ2-7; 10 nucleotides match TRBD1. CDR3 size: 15 residues. V trimming: 1 base; J trimming: 3 bases; junction bases outside the gene matches: 3. Germline V gene data show CDR1 as LNHDA and CDR2 as SQIVND (reference sequence). CDR3 coding DNA: TGTGCCAGTAGTATAGGGGGACAGGGGTTCTACGAGCAGTACTTC. Translated: CASSIGGQGFYEQYF. The variable domain in full, with the rest retrieved from reference TRBV19 and TRBJ2-7, is DGGITQSPKYLFRKEGQNVTLSCEQNLNHDAMYWYRQDPGQGLRLIYYSQIVNDFQKGDIAEGYSVSREKKESFPLTVTSAQKNPTAFYLCASSIGGQGFYEQYFGPGTRLTVT.

Notes on this clone: The sample holds other DNA sequences that translate to the same CDR3. CDR3 residues: CSARDNEQFF. CDR3 DNA sequence: TGCAGTGCTAGAGACAATGAGCAGTTCTTC. This chain uses TRBV20-1 with TRBJ2-1; no clear D gene. The CDR3 extends over 10 amino acids. The germline V gene has CDR1 DFQATT and CDR2 SNEGSKA (reference sequence). Trimming shortened V by 0 bases and J by 6 bases, and 0 bases separated the two germline ends.

DNA for the CDR3: TGTGCCAGCAGCTTAGTCCCTTACCAGTACGAGCAGTACTTC. Protein sequence: CASSLVPYQYEQYF. The rearrangement joins TRBV7-9 to TRBJ2-7; D uncertain. CDR1 and CDR2 from the germline V gene are SEHNR and FQNEAQ (reference sequence). The CDR3 is 14 amino acids. Trimming cost V 1 base and J 4 bases, with 11 bases left between them. The full variable domain, its missing parts supplied by reference TRBV7-9 and TRBJ2-7, is DTGVSQNPRHKITKRGQNVTFRCDPISEHNRLYWYRQTLGQGPEFLTYFQNEAQLEKSRLLSDRFSAERPKGSFSTLEIQRTEQGDSAMYLCASSLVPYQYEQYFGPGTRLTVT.

The rearrangement uses TRBV27 and TRBJ2-3, with TRBD2 identical over 7 bases. From germline, CDR1 is MNHEY and CDR2 SMNVEV (reference sequence). CDR3 length: 15 amino acids. J was trimmed by 3 bases and V by 6 bases; bases with no gene match: 9. CDR3 region: CASRPGGSWTDTQYF. The CDR3, as DNA: TGTGCCAGCAGGCCGGGCGGGAGCTGGACAGATACGCAGTATTTT.

This sequence joins TRBV2 and TRBJ2-7; D not resolved. The CDR3 covers 14 residues. Per the germline V gene, CDR1 is SNHLY and CDR2 is FYNNEI. The V end was cut by 7 bases, the J end by 6 bases, with 19 bases between. CDR3 in DNA: TGTGCCAGCATGACCCCCACTGGTCTCCTCGAGCAGTACTTC. Protein sequence: CASMTPTGLLEQYF.

The chain has TRBV5-8 and TRBJ2-1, with a weak D call TRBD2 (5 bases). Trimming stripped 3 bases from V and 2 bases from J, with 12 bases between. This CDR3 has 15 amino acids. The germline CDR1 and CDR2 sequences are SGHTS and YDEGEE. CDR3 in amino acids: CASSSLEAAYNEQFF. The CDR3 DNA sequence: TGTGCCAGCAGCTCGCTGGAGGCGGCCTACAATGAGCAGTTCTTC.

This sequence joins TRBV6-1 and TRBJ1-5; D unresolved. The CDR3 length is 14 residues. Germline loops: CDR1 MNHNS, CDR2 SASEGT. V lost 5 bases and J lost 7, with 15 bases in between. The CDR3 spells CASSRGSGNQPQHF. The CDR3 nucleotides read TGTGCCAGCAGTAGAGGGAGTGGGAACCAGCCCCAGCATTTT.

V and J are TRBV28 and TRBJ2-7, with 10 bases that match TRBD1. Germline V CDR1 and CDR2: MDHEN, SYDVKM. CDR3 length: 15 residues. V trimming: 6 bases; J trimming: 7 bases; junction bases outside the gene matches: 12. Here the CDR3 reads CASSEDWTGGGEQYF. In nucleotides, the CDR3 is TGTGCCAGCAGCGAAGATTGGACAGGGGGAGGGGAGCAGTACTTC.

The gene calls are TRBV6-6 and TRBJ2-1, with 9 positions matching TRBD2. This CDR3 is built from 13 residues. Per germline, CDR1 MNHNY and CDR2 SVGAGI (reference sequence). V lost 8 bases and J lost 7; bases outside the gene matches: 6. CDR3 DNA sequence: TGTGCCAGCCTTAGCGGGAGCGGTAATGAGCAGTTCTTC. It translates to CASLSGSGNEQFF.

The rearrangement links TRBV28 to TRBJ2-7; D could derive from TRBD1 or TRBD2 (5 bases each). Germline CDR1 MDHEN, CDR2 SYDVKM. CDR3 length: 13 residues. V gave up 3 bases and J gave up 7 bases, with 13 bases separating them. CDR3 DNA: TGTGCCAGCAGTTTCGGGACCGGCCTGGAGCAGTACTTC. It codes for CASSFGTGLEQYF.

The rearrangement links TRBV5-1 to TRBJ1-1; TRBD1 matches 10 bases. With 4 bases clipped from V and 6 bases from J, the junction kept 12 bases outside the gene matches. CDR3 size: 16 residues. Germline assignment: CDR1 SGHRS and CDR2 YFSETQ. Here the CDR3 DNA reads TGCGCCAGCAGCCGGTTGTTGACAGGGGGCCGGGCTGAAGCTTTCTTT. The encoded protein is CASSRLLTGGRAEAFF.